One sample yielded the 27 T cell receptor beta chains listed below, sequenced in a study of beta chain features in type 1 diabetes. These receptors' targets are unknown. All of the isolated RNA was reverse transcribed, so expressed TCRB transcripts were sequenced. Using immunoSEQ multiplex PCR, the repertoire was profiled, and TCRdb retains in-frame clones only, with some absent. The sample lists 150,000 to 200,000 clones, 63% occurring once. Study outcomes and limitations: Patients with Type 1 diabetes showed moderately but significantly shorter TCRB CDR3s in all four CD4+ subsets.

The sequenced material came from naive CD4+ T cells from blood. These receptors came from a man aged 30 to 39 with type 1 diabetes.

This clone was detected only once. The chain couples TRBV7-9 to TRBJ2-6, with D hard to call. Germline values: CDR1 SEHNR, CDR2 FQNEAQ (reference sequence). V lost 4 bases and J lost 6, with 7 bases in between. This CDR3 is built from 13 residues. The CDR3 DNA reads TGTGCCAGCAGCTCGCCTGAGGCCAACGTCCTGACTTTC. Translation: CASSSPEANVLTF.

As concerns this clone: The sample carries other DNA sequences with the same CDR3. The genes are TRBV29-1 and TRBJ1-1; no definite D call. CDR3 length equals 13 residues. Per germline, CDR1 SQVTM and CDR2 ANQGSEA. Trimming pared 4 bases from V and 0 bases from J, leaving 9 bases between. In DNA, the CDR3 is TGCAGCGTTGCGGGCAGAATGAACACTGAAGCTTTCTTT. It is translated as CSVAGRMNTEAFF.

This clone was picked up one time. This chain joins TRBV25-1 and TRBJ2-7; possibly TRBD1 for D (6 bases). In germline, CDR1 is MGHDK, CDR2 SYGVNS. This CDR3 is built from 14 residues. The V end was cut by 3 bases, the J end by 1 base, with 10 bases between. The CDR3 here is CASSEQGLSYEQYF. In DNA, the CDR3 is TGTGCCAGCAGTGAGCAGGGGTTGTCCTACGAGCAGTACTTC.

V is TRBV27 and J is TRBJ1-2; D may be TRBD1 (6 bases). Germline V gene lookup returns CDR1 MNHEY and CDR2 SMNVEV (reference sequence). This CDR3 contains 15 residues. V shed 6 bases and J shed 6 bases, with 20 bases lying between them. Written as DNA, the CDR3 is TGTGCCAGCAGCTACCGCGGAACAGGGAGGGATGGCTACACCTTC. Translated, it gives CASSYRGTGRDGYTF.

This clone was seen only a few times. V gene TRBV29-1 combines with J gene TRBJ1-2; tentatively, D is TRBD1 (6 bases). The CDR3 runs to 15 residues. With 6 bases removed from V and 2 bases from J, the gap between germline ends came to 19 bases. Germline-derived CDR1 and CDR2 are SQVTM and ANQGSEA. The DNA for the CDR3 is TGCAGCGTGCCTTCCCGTATAGGACAGAACTATGGCTACACCTTC. This gives the protein CSVPSRIGQNYGYTF.

The genes are TRBV14 and TRBJ1-3; D gene uncertain. Germline CDR1 and CDR2: SGHDN and FVKESK. The CDR3 runs 14 residues. V shed 4 bases and J shed 4 bases, with 11 bases lying between them. CDR3 loop: CASSPRLWGNTIYF. The CDR3 DNA reads TGTGCCAGCAGCCCCAGACTGTGGGGAAACACCATATATTTT.

This clone appeared once. The chain joins TRBV29-1 to TRBJ1-1, with 7 bases aligning to TRBD1. The CDR3 has 12 residues. V lost 6 bases, J lost 6 bases, and 7 bases stayed unmatched. Germline V gene data show CDR1 as SQVTM and CDR2 as ANQGSEA. CDR3 amino acids: CSVTGSIPEAFF. Here the CDR3 DNA reads TGCAGCGTGACAGGGTCTATACCTGAAGCTTTCTTT.

V and J are TRBV10-3 and TRBJ2-3; D not certain. CDR3 length equals 13 residues. The germline V and J ends were trimmed by 6 bases and 6 bases, with 13 bases remaining between them. Per germline, CDR1 ENHRY and CDR2 SYGVKD. CDR3 in amino acids: CAIRRRQDDTQYF. The CDR3 coding sequence is TGTGCCATCAGGAGGCGGCAGGACGATACGCAGTATTTT.

This clone was observed a handful of times. The genes are TRBV11-2 and TRBJ2-5, with 8 bases identical to TRBD1. The CDR3 has 13 amino acids. Trimming at V came to 5 bases and at J to 4 bases, leaving 3 bases not matched to a gene. Germline-derived CDR1 and CDR2 are SGHAT and FQNNGV. This CDR3 is CASSTGQGETQYF. The CDR3 coding sequence is TGTGCCAGCAGCACCGGACAGGGAGAGACCCAGTACTTC.

The gene calls are TRBV9 and TRBJ2-7; the D is unclear. Germline CDR1 is SGDLS and CDR2 is YYNGEE. V shed 0 bases and J shed 0 bases, with 10 bases lying between them. The CDR3 spans 15 residues. CDR3 sequence: CASSVVPDFSYEQYF. CDR3 bases: TGTGCCAGCAGCGTAGTCCCAGACTTCTCCTACGAGCAGTACTTC.

The chain is built from TRBV20-1 and TRBJ2-7; D might be TRBD1 (6 bases). The CDR3 is 11 residues long. Per germline, CDR1 DFQATT and CDR2 SNEGSKA (reference sequence). Trimming cost V 6 bases and J 6 bases, with 12 bases left between them. The CDR3 DNA is TGCAGTGCATCCGGACAGCGCGAGCAGTACTTC. Protein product: CSASGQREQYF.

V and J are TRBV19 and TRBJ2-6; the match to TRBD1 covers 7 bases. Germline CDR1 reads LNHDA; CDR2 reads SQIVND (reference sequence). With V trimmed by 4 bases and J by 4 bases, 4 bases remained unmatched. The CDR3 is made up of 15 amino acids. Here the CDR3 reads CASSTTGTGANVLTF. Written as DNA, the CDR3 is TGTGCCAGTAGTACGACAGGGACCGGGGCCAACGTCCTGACTTTC.

This clone has just a few counts. J is TRBJ2-5 and V is TRBV7-2; 12 nucleotides agree with TRBD2. The V segment lost 4 bases and the J segment 2 bases; nucleotides outside the gene matches: 5. The germline CDR1 and CDR2 sequences are SGHTA and FQGNSA. The CDR3 has 16 amino acids. In DNA form, the CDR3 reads TGTGCCAGCAGCTGGGGACTAGCGGGTTGGCAAGAGACCCAGTACTTC. Translating it yields CASSWGLAGWQETQYF.

This chain joins TRBV20-1 and TRBJ2-7; no definite D call. Germline V gives CDR1 DFQATT, CDR2 SNEGSKA (reference sequence). The CDR3 sequence is 11 residues long. Between the trimmed V and J ends, which lost 3 bases and 5 bases, there was a span of 8 bases. CDR3 coding DNA: TGCAGTGCTAGCCTCCGGGACGAGCAGTACTTC. Its translation: CSASLRDEQYF.

This clone has more than one count but fewer than ten. The CDR3 loop reads CSVVPLSETQYF. CDR3 sequence (DNA): TGCAGCGTTGTCCCGTTGTCAGAGACCCAGTACTTC. The chain has TRBV29-1 and TRBJ2-5; D is ambiguous. Germline lookup yields CDR1 SQVTM and CDR2 ANQGSEA. The ends were cut back, 4 bases at V and 4 bases at J, with 10 bases in the middle. The CDR3 totals 12 residues.

The chain joins TRBV7-6 to TRBJ2-3, with D possibly TRBD2 on 6 matching bases. Deletions cut 1 base from V and 0 bases from J, with 11 bases between. CDR1 is SGHVS, CDR2 FNYEAQ, per germline. The length of the CDR3 is 16 residues. The CDR3 sequence is CASSLGPGGSTDTQYF. CDR3 nucleotide sequence: TGTGCCAGCAGCTTAGGACCCGGGGGAAGCACAGATACGCAGTATTTT.

The table lists this clone with a few counts. This chain joins TRBV13 and TRBJ2-1; D remains unclear. From germline, CDR1 is PRHDT and CDR2 FYEKMQ (reference sequence). V was trimmed by 5 bases and J by 5 bases, leaving 10 bases between them. This CDR3 has 13 residues. The chain's CDR3 is CASSRVKDNEQFF. In DNA form, the CDR3 reads TGTGCCAGCAGCCGAGTCAAGGACAATGAGCAGTTCTTC.

The chain uses TRBV9 and TRBJ2-4, with 14 bases aligning to TRBD2. Unmatched junction bases numbered 6, after V lost 4 bases and J lost 9 bases. This CDR3 region has 15 residues. Germline values: CDR1 SGDLS, CDR2 YYNGEE. CDR3 sequence: CASSPGTSGGGIQYF. The CDR3, as DNA: TGTGCCAGCAGCCCCGGGACTAGCGGGGGCGGCATTCAGTACTTC. The full variable domain, with the rest looked up from reference TRBV9 and TRBJ2-4, is DSGVTQTPKHLITATGQRVTLRCSPRSGDLSVYWYQQSLDQGLQFLIQYYNGEERAKGNILERFSAQQFPDLHSELNLSSLELGDSALYFCASSPGTSGGGIQYFGAGTRLSVL.

J is TRBJ2-5 and V is TRBV30; 13 nucleotides match TRBD2. The CDR3 is 15 amino acids. The germline V gene has CDR1 GTSNPN and CDR2 SVGIG (reference sequence). Trimming at V came to 2 bases and at J to 3 bases, leaving 3 bases not matched to a gene. CDR3 nucleotide sequence: TGTGCCTGGAGTCCCGGACTAGCGGGGGAAGAGACCCAGTACTTC. Encoded protein: CAWSPGLAGEETQYF.

The DNA for the CDR3 is TGTGCCAGCAGTCCTAACAGGGGGTGGAATTCACCCCTCCACTTT. This sequence encodes CASSPNRGWNSPLHF. J is TRBJ1-6 and V is TRBV27, with 8 bases fitting TRBD1. This CDR3 has 15 amino acids. Looked up from germline, CDR1 is MNHEY and CDR2 is SMNVEV (reference sequence). V lost 5 bases, J lost 7 bases, and 7 bases stayed unmatched.

In its sample, this clone was seen once. The rearrangement uses TRBV7-8 and TRBJ2-1, with a possible D match to TRBD1 (6 bases). The germline V gene encodes CDR1 SGHVS and CDR2 FQNEAQ. This CDR3 comprises 16 residues. The V end was cut by 5 bases, the J end by 4 bases, with 18 bases between. In DNA, the CDR3 is TGTGCCAGCAGCGGTAACAGGGTCCCCACGTACAATGAGCAGTTCTTC. Translation: CASSGNRVPTYNEQFF.

This clone was seen a few times. The chain recombines TRBV7-9 with TRBJ1-2, with D hard to call. This CDR3 is built from 13 residues. Germline V lookup: CDR1 SEHNR, CDR2 FQNEAQ (reference sequence). Between the trimmed V and J ends, which lost 1 base and 3 bases, there was a span of 6 bases. CDR3 DNA: TGTGCCAGCAGCTTAGATCTGGACTATGGCTACACCTTC. It specifies CASSLDLDYGYTF.

As for this clone: Relative to the germline gene, one junction end is altered; a read error may explain this. The chain carries TRBV7-7 and TRBJ2-3; D call uncertain. The CDR3 runs to 14 residues. In germline, CDR1 is SSHAT, CDR2 FNYEAQ (reference sequence). The CDR3 region is CASSSTTTFDTQYF. In DNA form, the CDR3 reads TGTGCTAGCAGCTCCACCACGACGTTTGATACGCAGTATTTT.

This sequence joins TRBV30 and TRBJ2-3, with D possibly being TRBD2 (5 bases). The germline V gene encodes CDR1 GTSNPN and CDR2 SVGIG (reference sequence). This CDR3 is 13 amino acids long. V lost 3 bases, J lost 5 bases, and 12 bases lay in between. CDR3 sequence: CAWRGFAGDTQYF. The DNA of the CDR3 is TGTGCCTGGAGGGGTTTTGCGGGAGATACGCAGTATTTT.

This clone was seen only a few times. The chain combines TRBV28 with TRBJ2-7; no reliable D call. V gave up 5 bases and J gave up 1 base, with 12 bases separating them. Germline V gives CDR1 MDHEN, CDR2 SYDVKM. The CDR3 is 14 amino acids. The CDR3 DNA reads TGTGCCAGCAGTCCCCCGTGGGGATCCTACGAGCAGTACTTC. Protein sequence: CASSPPWGSYEQYF.

The rearrangement joins TRBV4-3 to TRBJ2-1; 7 bases agree with TRBD1. With 1 base clipped from V and 6 bases from J, the junction kept 9 bases outside the gene matches. Per germline, CDR1 LGHNA and CDR2 YSLEER. CDR3 length equals 16 residues. In DNA, the CDR3 is TGCGCCAGCAGCCAAGTCGACAGGGCGGTTCTCAATGAGCAGTTCTTC. Translated: CASSQVDRAVLNEQFF.

This rearrangement joins TRBV29-1 to TRBJ2-5; D possibly corresponds to TRBD2 (5 bases). Germline-derived CDR1 and CDR2 are SQVTM and ANQGSEA. V lost 3 bases, J lost 9 bases, and 14 bases lay in between. There are 12 residues in the CDR3. The CDR3 is CSVDAGKVAQYF. Written as DNA, the CDR3 is TGCAGCGTTGACGCGGGCAAGGTGGCCCAGTACTTC.